Each of the 29 T cell receptor beta chains below was sequenced from the same sample in a study of naive and memory T cell subsets. The antigens these receptors bind are not known. The beta constant-region primer was an equimolar mix of two oligonucleotides covering TRBC1 and TRBC2. Nested alpha and beta constant-region primers with the SP2 primer drove four PCR rounds on ligated cDNA. Using its own MiXCR run on the UMI-ligation and nested PCR reads, TCRdb lists one record per CDR3 protein. The sample lists 140,000 to 150,000 distinct CDR3 sequences, 22% occurring once. Findings and caveats of the study: Especially in CD8 cells, naive repertoires contained a few larger clonotypes, possibly CD45RA-re-expressing memory cells.

The sample was naive CD4+ T cells from blood. The receptor set was obtained from a human donor in good health.

Here the CDR3 DNA reads TGCAGTGCTTATAGACAGGGGCGGGAGCAGTACTTC. Translation: CSAYRQGREQYF. This rearrangement joins TRBV20-1 to TRBJ2-7, with 8 bases aligning to TRBD1. Unmatched junction bases numbered 7, after V lost 5 bases and J lost 7 bases. The CDR3 consists of 12 residues. Looked up from germline, CDR1 is DFQATT and CDR2 is SNEGSKA (reference sequence).

This clonotype turned up a few times. The chain combines TRBV10-2 with TRBJ2-2; 10 bases fit TRBD1. The CDR3 spans 15 residues. The germline V gene has CDR1 WSHSY and CDR2 SAAADI. V shed 8 bases, J shed 2 bases, and the junction held 5 bases outside the gene matches. CDR3 amino acids: CASRDRGPNTGELFF. In DNA form, the CDR3 reads TGCGCCAGCCGGGACAGGGGCCCCAACACCGGGGAGCTGTTTTTT.

The sample holds a few counts of this clonotype. The rearrangement links TRBV2 to TRBJ2-3, with unresolved D. The CDR3 is 13 residues long. The germline V gene has CDR1 SNHLY and CDR2 FYNNEI. Trimming removed 1 base from V and 7 bases from J, with 9 bases in between. The CDR3 nucleotides read TGTGCCAGCAGTGAAGGACTCGGAAATACGCAGTATTTT. Residues: CASSEGLGNTQYF.

The rearrangement joins TRBV11-2 to TRBJ2-2; D gene unclear. Germline CDR1 SGHAT, CDR2 FQNNGV. The length of the CDR3 is 17 residues. V was cut by 5 bases and J by 4 bases, with 20 bases left in between. Here the CDR3 DNA reads TGTGCCAGCAGCCATGCTGTGAGGTGGAAACGCACCGGGGAGCTGTTTTTT. Translated, it gives CASSHAVRWKRTGELFF.

A word on this clonotype: The missing conserved phenylalanine or tryptophan at the end of this CDR3 makes a read error likely. Because the CDR3's place on the DNA is in doubt, the DNA is left out and the CDR3 is given as listed by TCRdb. The chain links TRBV6-1 to TRBJ2-2. The CDR3 is 13 amino acids long, termini counted. Germline lookup yields CDR1 MNHNS and CDR2 SASEGT. This chain's CDR3 is CASSITSPGERGG.

This clonotype was found a few times. The rearrangement links TRBV29-1 to TRBJ2-4; D perhaps matches TRBD1 (5 bases). The CDR3 spans 14 residues. Germline CDR1 and CDR2: SQVTM and ANQGSEA. With 4 bases removed from V and 0 bases from J, the gap between germline ends came to 10 bases. The CDR3 reads CSVVSGLAKNIQYF. The CDR3 DNA reads TGCAGCGTTGTGTCAGGGTTAGCCAAAAACATTCAGTACTTC.

The chain combines TRBV7-8 with TRBJ2-5; 8 nucleotides align to TRBD2. The ends lost 5 bases at V and 4 bases at J; junction bases unmatched: 12. This CDR3 region has 16 residues. Per germline, CDR1 SGHVS and CDR2 FQNEAQ. The CDR3 is CASSEHPGLARETQYF. In nucleotides, the CDR3 is TGTGCCAGCAGCGAGCACCCTGGACTAGCACGAGAGACCCAGTACTTC.

This clonotype occurred many times. The chain is built from TRBV5-1 and TRBJ1-2; D uncertain. The CDR3 runs 12 residues. The germline V gene has CDR1 SGHRS and CDR2 YFSETQ. V lost 3 bases, J lost 2 bases, and 5 bases lay in between. This CDR3 reads CASSSQNYGYTF. Here the CDR3 DNA reads TGCGCCAGCAGCTCCCAAAACTATGGCTACACCTTC.

The rearrangement links TRBV9 to TRBJ2-7, with TRBD2 identical over 8 bases. Per germline, CDR1 SGDLS and CDR2 YYNGEE. The CDR3 has 14 residues. Trimming at V came to 4 bases and at J to 2 bases, leaving 5 bases not matched to a gene. The CDR3 nucleotides are TGTGCCAGCAGCCCCCGGGGGGGACCCTACGAGCAGTACTTC. Amino acids: CASSPRGGPYEQYF.

V usage is TRBV5-1 and J usage is TRBJ1-4, with D perhaps matching TRBD1 (6 bases). The germline gives CDR1 SGHRS, CDR2 YFSETQ. The CDR3 runs 15 residues. The germline V and J ends were trimmed by 4 bases and 3 bases, with 13 bases remaining between them. The CDR3 nucleotides read TGCGCCAGCAGCCTGGAGGACAGACCTAATGAAAAACTGTTTTTT. This translates into CASSLEDRPNEKLFF.

This clonotype was counted only a few times. V gene TRBV6-5 combines with J gene TRBJ2-7; tentatively, D is TRBD1 (6 bases). Germline CDR1 and CDR2: MNHEY and SVGAGI. The length of the CDR3 is 15 residues. Between the trimmed V and J ends, which lost 4 bases and 0 bases, there was a span of 13 bases. CDR3: CASSFRTVRSYEQYF. CDR3 bases: TGTGCCAGCAGTTTTAGGACAGTGCGCTCCTACGAGCAGTACTTC.

This clonotype was observed many times. V usage is TRBV6-6 and J usage is TRBJ2-1; 13 bases match TRBD2. This CDR3 comprises 18 residues. Germline CDR1 reads MNHNY; CDR2 reads SVGAGI (reference sequence). J gave up 7 bases and V 0 bases, and 9 bases lay outside the gene matches. CDR3 sequence (DNA): TGTGCCAGCAGTTACTCGAGGACTAGCGGGAGTGTGGAGAATGAGCAGTTCTTC. Its protein product is CASSYSRTSGSVENEQFF.

This clonotype was detected a few times. The rearrangement uses TRBV5-1 and TRBJ2-3; D possibly corresponds to TRBD2 (5 bases). The V and J ends lost 2 bases and 4 bases respectively, with 17 bases between them. CDR1 and CDR2 from the germline V gene are SGHRS and YFSETQ. The CDR3 runs to 16 residues. For the CDR3, the DNA is TGCGCCAGCAGCTTAAGGGCTAGCATTAGCGCAGATACGCAGTATTTT. Its translation is CASSLRASISADTQYF.

The chain has TRBV4-3 and TRBJ2-1; 7 nucleotides align to TRBD1. The CDR3 is 15 residues long. Germline V gives CDR1 LGHNA, CDR2 YSLEER. Unmatched junction bases numbered 8, after V lost 3 bases and J lost 6 bases. CDR3: CASSHDVDRRNEQFF. CDR3 coding DNA: TGCGCCAGCAGCCACGACGTGGACAGGCGCAATGAGCAGTTCTTC.

The rearrangement uses TRBV12-3 or TRBV12-4 and TRBJ2-7; D remains unclear. The CDR3 is 13 amino acids. Trimming shortened V by 2 bases and J by 3 bases, and 8 bases separated the two germline ends. The CDR3 region is CASSLTQDYEQYF. DNA for the CDR3: TGTGCCAGCAGTTTAACTCAAGACTACGAGCAGTACTTC.

This clonotype has more than one count but fewer than ten. The CDR3 reads CASSLDGMNTEAFF. DNA for the CDR3: TGCGCCAGCAGCTTGGATGGGATGAACACTGAAGCTTTCTTT. V gene TRBV5-1 combines with J gene TRBJ1-1; no definite D call. The CDR3 contains 14 residues. With 0 bases removed from V and 0 bases from J, the gap between germline ends came to 6 bases. Germline V lookup: CDR1 SGHRS, CDR2 YFSETQ.

This rearrangement joins TRBV6-5 to TRBJ1-1; D unclear. The CDR3 loop spans 14 amino acids. Trimming stripped 0 bases from V and 1 base from J, with 6 bases between. Germline V gene lookup returns CDR1 MNHEY and CDR2 SVGAGI. CDR3 in amino acids: CASSYSNRNTEAFF. The CDR3 bases are TGTGCCAGCAGTTACTCGAATAGGAACACTGAAGCTTTCTTT.

This clonotype was seen only a few times. The J gene is TRBJ2-4, the V gene TRBV20-1; either TRBD1 or TRBD2 may fit D (5 bases each). Trimming shortened V by 5 bases and J by 3 bases, and 11 bases separated the two germline ends. The germline V gene encodes CDR1 DFQATT and CDR2 SNEGSKA (reference sequence). This CDR3 has 13 residues. This CDR3 reads CSALGTGKNIQYF. CDR3 DNA sequence: TGCAGTGCTCTGGGGACGGGCAAAAACATTCAGTACTTC.

In its sample, this clonotype was seen many times. CDR3 DNA: TGCAGTGTAATGGAGGGAGGGCCTTTGGAGACCCAGTACTTC. Translated, it gives CSVMEGGPLETQYF. The chain couples TRBV20-1 to TRBJ2-5, with TRBD2 matching 7 bases. V shed 7 bases and J 5 bases; nucleotides not matched to a gene: 13. In germline, CDR1 is DFQATT, CDR2 SNEGSKA (reference sequence). The CDR3 runs to 14 residues.

This clonotype was recorded many times. The V gene is TRBV29-1, the J gene TRBJ1-1; no definite D call. Germline V gene data show CDR1 as SQVTM and CDR2 as ANQGSEA. CDR3 size: 14 residues. V was cut by 2 bases and J by 0 bases, with 10 bases left in between. The CDR3 bases are TGCAGCGTTGAAAAACGCCAGGTGAACACTGAAGCTTTCTTT. Protein: CSVEKRQVNTEAFF.

The rearrangement links TRBV7-2 to TRBJ2-7; D gene uncertain. V was pared by 5 bases and J by 2 bases, with 10 bases between. The CDR3 contains 13 residues. The germline CDR1 and CDR2 sequences are SGHTA and FQGNSA. The CDR3 region is CASSVESAYEQYF. The CDR3, as DNA: TGTGCCAGCAGCGTCGAATCAGCCTACGAGCAGTACTTC.

V and J are TRBV7-2 and TRBJ1-1; D is uncertain. Trimming took 6 bases from V and 1 from J, leaving 9 bases between them. Germline lookup yields CDR1 SGHTA and CDR2 FQGNSA. The CDR3 length is 13 residues. The CDR3 region is CASRLTPNTEAFF. The CDR3 DNA is TGTGCCAGCAGATTGACCCCGAACACTGAAGCTTTCTTT.

The V and J genes are TRBV5-4 and TRBJ2-5; no firm D call. This CDR3 is built from 13 residues. Germline V CDR1 and CDR2: SGHNT, YYREEE (reference sequence). V was clipped by 0 bases and J by 5 bases, with 8 bases between them. The CDR3, as DNA: TGTGCCAGCAGCTTGGGGGTGAAGGAGACCCAGTACTTC. It is translated as CASSLGVKETQYF.

This clonotype was observed a handful of times. This rearrangement joins TRBV5-4 to TRBJ2-7, with 11 bases that match TRBD2. Looked up from germline, CDR1 is SGHNT and CDR2 is YYREEE (reference sequence). CDR3 length: 16 residues. The ends lost 2 bases at V and 3 bases at J; junction bases unmatched: 7. DNA of the CDR3: TGTGCCAGCAGCTTTGAGTTAGCGGGAGGGCGCTACGAGCAGTACTTC. This encodes CASSFELAGGRYEQYF.

The chain couples TRBV27 to TRBJ1-2; tentatively, D is TRBD1 (5 bases). The germline V and J ends were trimmed by 5 bases and 3 bases, with 16 bases remaining between them. Germline values: CDR1 MNHEY, CDR2 SMNVEV (reference sequence). CDR3 length: 15 amino acids. CDR3 nucleotides: TGTGCCAGCAGTCATTCAGGGAGTCCGGACTATGGCTACACCTTC. It translates to CASSHSGSPDYGYTF.

The chain couples TRBV25-1 to TRBJ2-1; 8 bases fit TRBD2. The J segment lost 5 bases and the V segment lost 5 bases, leaving 5 bases of the junction unmatched. CDR3 length: 14 amino acids. Per the germline V gene, CDR1 is MGHDK and CDR2 is SYGVNS. CDR3 nucleotide sequence: TGTGCCAGCAGTATCGCGGGAGGTAACAATGAGCAGTTCTTC. The encoded protein is CASSIAGGNNEQFF.

This clonotype was found many times. The rearrangement links TRBV28 to TRBJ2-2; D is possibly TRBD2 (5 bases). V was trimmed by 3 bases and J by 6 bases, leaving 11 bases between them. The germline V gene encodes CDR1 MDHEN and CDR2 SYDVKM. CDR3 length equals 14 residues. The CDR3 is CASSFPIGAGELFF. The CDR3 nucleotides read TGTGCCAGCAGTTTTCCGATCGGGGCCGGGGAGCTGTTTTTT.

This clonotype was detected only a few times. V is TRBV29-1 and J is TRBJ2-7, with D possibly being TRBD1 (6 bases). CDR1 and CDR2 from the germline V gene are SQVTM and ANQGSEA. This CDR3 has 13 amino acids. Trimming shortened V by 3 bases and J by 4 bases, and 13 bases separated the two germline ends. CDR3 sequence reads: CSVEGGGGYEQYF. CDR3 nucleotides: TGCAGCGTTGAGGGTGGGGGCGGTTACGAGCAGTACTTC.

This clonotype was seen once. Possible read error: a much larger clone is one base away. V gene TRBV12-3 or TRBV12-4 combines with J gene TRBJ1-1; D is uncertain. This CDR3 region has 14 residues. DNA of the CDR3: TGTGCCAGCGGTTTAGGTGTCGTGAACACTGAAGCTTTCTTT. Protein product: CASGLGVVNTEAFF.